This T cell receptor (beta chain) originates from a study of shared clonotypes between healthy human individuals. Per the authors' pipeline: ImmunoSEQ supplied junction-only sequences lacking quality scores, so filtering was different. The repertoire was sequenced with immunoSEQ multiplex PCR; TCRdb's copy has only in-frame clones and lacks some. V and J calls and clone size are as listed in that table; D and trimming were resolved from the DNA. The sample yields 2,100,000 or so clones, approximately 96% seen once. Broader study findings: Tissue TCR repertoires likely differ from these blood-only repertoires. Naive subsets generally had larger estimated richness than memory subsets.

CDR3 length equals 16 residues. Trimming took 0 bases from V and 3 from J; bases not matched to a gene: 5. CDR1 and CDR2 (germline): KGHSH, LQKENI. Points on this clone: The antigen is not known. The sample holds other DNA sequences that translate to the same CDR3.

This chain uses TRBV18 with TRBJ2-1; 7 bases line up with TRBD2. The source is a man younger than 35 in good health. The sequenced sample consisted of naive CD4+ T cells sorted from blood. The subset denotes: CD45RA+ positively selected. The DNA for the CDR3 is TGTGCCAGCTCACCACCCACGGGGGGACTCTACAATGAGCAGTTCTTC. Amino acid sequence: CASSPPTGGLYNEQFF.